The 25 T cell receptor beta chains below all came from one sample that was sequenced in a study of OX40 agonist ivuxolimab in advanced cancers. Library creation used the immunoSEQ multiplex PCR assay. The source is immuneACCESS, and TCRdb retained only in-frame sequences with V and J called. Part of the clones is not carried over; for the studies checked, unresolved V genes explain less than half of this, and the remainder is unexplained. The sample data list 75,000 to 95,000 clones, and approximately 89% of these were observed just once. The ten biggest clones cover roughly 4% of the sample. The source was CD4+ or CD8+ T cells sorted from blood, collected in a trial of the OX40 agonist ivuxolimab. The receptors come from an adult with an advanced solid tumor such as melanoma, head and neck, liver or kidney cancer.

The rearrangement links TRBV30 to TRBJ1-5, with a possible D match to TRBD1 (5 bases). The germline V and J ends were trimmed by 0 bases and 6 bases, with 12 bases remaining between them. The CDR3 has 14 amino acids. The germline gives CDR1 GTSNPN, CDR2 SVGIG (reference sequence). The CDR3 region is CAWSVAGRSQPQHF. The CDR3 DNA reads TGTGCCTGGAGTGTGGCAGGGAGGAGTCAGCCCCAGCATTTT.

V is TRBV7-2 and J is TRBJ2-4, with 7 bases lining up with TRBD1. The V gene's germline CDR1 is SGHTA and CDR2 FQGNSA. This CDR3 has 15 amino acids. Trimming at V came to 4 bases and at J to 9 bases, leaving 12 bases not matched to a gene. In nucleotides, the CDR3 is TGTGCCAGCAGCTCCAAACGGACAGGTCTAGGCATTCAGTACTTC. This codes for CASSSKRTGLGIQYF.

This rearrangement joins TRBV2 to TRBJ2-6; D is uncertain. Germline CDR1 is SNHLY and CDR2 is FYNNEI. CDR3 length equals 12 residues. Deletions cut 3 bases from V and 6 bases from J, with 3 bases between. CDR3 protein: CASSEMANVLTF. In nucleotides, the CDR3 is TGTGCCAGCAGTGAGATGGCCAACGTCCTGACTTTC. The full variable domain, with the rest looked up from reference TRBV2 and TRBJ2-6, is EPEVTQTPSHQVTQMGQEVILRCVPISNHLYFYWYRQILGQKVEFLVSFYNNEISEKSEIFDDQFSVERPDGSNFTLKIRSTKLEDSAMYFCASSEMANVLTFGAGSRLTVL.

The chain is built from TRBV29-1 and TRBJ1-2; TRBD1 aligns across 7 bases. This CDR3 region has 13 residues. V lost 7 bases, J lost 6 bases, and 11 bases stayed unmatched. Germline CDR1 is SQVTM and CDR2 is ANQGSEA. CDR3 DNA sequence: TGCAGCGCCGGGACCAGGGGGTCTCATGGCTACACCTTC. Translating it yields CSAGTRGSHGYTF.

The table lists this clone with a few counts. This sequence joins TRBV14 and TRBJ2-3; D remains ambiguous. The V gene lost 1 base and the J gene lost 8 bases, with 7 bases spanning the gap. CDR3 length equals 12 residues. The germline V gene encodes CDR1 SGHDN and CDR2 FVKESK. The CDR3 DNA sequence: TGTGCCAGCAGCCAAGCGCGGATTACGCAGTATTTT. Its protein is CASSQARITQYF.

V is TRBV10-3 and J is TRBJ2-7, with D maybe TRBD2 (6 bases). Germline CDR1 is ENHRY and CDR2 is SYGVKD. CDR3 length equals 13 residues. With 9 bases removed from V and 2 bases from J, the gap between germline ends came to 14 bases. The CDR3 region has the DNA TGTGCCATGGGACGGGAGTCGACCTACGAGCAGTACTTC. The encoded protein is CAMGRESTYEQYF.

This sequence joins TRBV7-2 and TRBJ2-7; 8 bases line up with TRBD2. The CDR3 has 15 amino acids. Germline trimming cut 5 bases from V and 6 bases from J; bases unmatched to any gene: 12. Germline V gene data show CDR1 as SGHTA and CDR2 as FQGNSA. The CDR3 reads CASSLTGTSDSEQYV. For the CDR3, the DNA is TGTGCCAGCAGCCTAACCGGGACTAGTGACTCCGAGCAGTACGTC.

V is TRBV11-2 and J is TRBJ2-5, with 11 bases fitting TRBD2. Germline V gene data show CDR1 as SGHAT and CDR2 as FQNNGV. V lost 3 bases, J lost 0 bases, and 0 bases stayed unmatched. The CDR3 is 15 residues long. CDR3 in amino acids: CASSLTSGDQETQYF. The CDR3 coding sequence is TGTGCCAGCAGCTTGACTAGCGGGGACCAAGAGACCCAGTACTTC.

The V call is TRBV15, the J call TRBJ1-2; TRBD1 aligns across 7 bases. The CDR3 runs to 16 residues. Germline CDR1 and CDR2: LNHNV and YYDKDF (reference sequence). With 0 bases clipped from V and 5 bases from J, the junction kept 9 bases outside the gene matches. The CDR3 region is CATSREAGRGGYGYTF. The CDR3 bases are TGTGCCACCAGCAGAGAAGCAGGCAGGGGGGGTTATGGCTACACCTTC.

CDR3 sequence reads: CASSFPTGTPANEKLFF. The DNA for the CDR3 is TGTGCCAGTAGTTTCCCGACAGGAACTCCAGCTAATGAAAAACTGTTTTTT. V gene TRBV19 combines with J gene TRBJ1-4; D might be TRBD1 (6 bases). This CDR3 has 17 amino acids. V gave up 5 bases and J gave up 3 bases, with 19 bases separating them. Germline loops: CDR1 LNHDA, CDR2 SQIVND (reference sequence).

This clone appeared once. The rearrangement links TRBV28 to TRBJ2-5; 8 bases are shared with TRBD1. The germline CDR1 and CDR2 sequences are MDHEN and SYDVKM. The V and J ends lost 6 bases and 5 bases, in that order; junction bases with no gene match: 11. The CDR3 sequence is 15 residues long. CDR3 amino acids: CASSATGGWVETQYF. The DNA of the CDR3 is TGTGCCAGCAGCGCTACAGGGGGGTGGGTGGAGACCCAGTACTTC.

V and J are TRBV19 and TRBJ2-3, with TRBD1 matching over 11 bases. Unmatched junction bases numbered 3, after V lost 3 bases and J lost 1 base. The CDR3 covers 16 residues. Germline-derived CDR1 and CDR2 are LNHDA and SQIVND (reference sequence). This CDR3 is CASSMGTGGGTDTQYF. The CDR3 DNA reads as TGTGCCAGTAGTATGGGGACAGGGGGTGGCACAGATACGCAGTATTTT.

The chain employs TRBV6-1 and TRBJ1-4, with a tentative D call TRBD1 (6 bases). CDR3 length: 13 amino acids. V shed 6 bases and J shed 4 bases, with 9 bases lying between them. CDR1 MNHNS and CDR2 SASEGT come from the germline V gene. CDR3 coding DNA: TGTGCCAGCAGCGTACAGGGTAATGAAAAACTGTTTTTT. This gives the protein CASSVQGNEKLFF.

The V and J genes are TRBV19 and TRBJ1-1; unclear D gene. The CDR3 runs 14 residues. CDR1 and CDR2 from the germline V gene are LNHDA and SQIVND (reference sequence). Trimming removed 6 bases from V and 0 bases from J, with 11 bases in between. The CDR3 sequence: CASSPTGLNTEAFF. The CDR3 DNA follows: TGTGCCAGTAGCCCGACCGGGCTGAACACTGAAGCTTTCTTT.

This chain links TRBV30 with TRBJ2-2, with 8 bases lining up with TRBD1. CDR1 is GTSNPN and CDR2 is SVGIG in the germline V gene (reference sequence). V trimming: 2 bases; J trimming: 7 bases; junction bases outside the gene matches: 9. The CDR3 consists of 15 residues. In nucleotides, the CDR3 is TGTGCCTGGAGTACTTTGGCAGGGGGCTACGGGGAGCTGTTTTTT. It codes for CAWSTLAGGYGELFF.

About this clone: Relative to the germline gene, one junction end is altered; a read error may explain this. The chain links TRBV5-6 to TRBJ2-7; no clear D. The CDR3 is made up of 13 amino acids. Germline CDR1 SGHDT, CDR2 YYEEEE. In DNA form, the CDR3 reads TGTGCCAGCAGCTTGGTCGATTCCTCCGAGCAGTACTTC. It is translated as CASSLVDSSEQYF.

V is TRBV6-5 and J is TRBJ1-2; maybe TRBD1 (5 bases). V lost 5 bases and J 2 bases, leaving 15 bases between the germline ends. The CDR3 runs to 15 residues. Germline CDR1 is MNHEY and CDR2 is SVGAGI. This CDR3 is CASSMGATDNYGYTF. In nucleotides, the CDR3 is TGTGCCAGCAGTATGGGAGCGACAGACAACTATGGCTACACCTTC.

In its sample, this clone was seen once. The chain links TRBV11-3 to TRBJ2-3; no reliable D call. The CDR3 is made up of 14 amino acids. V was pared by 5 bases and J by 5 bases, with 14 bases between. CDR1 SGHNT and CDR2 YENEEA come from the germline V gene. The CDR3 is CASSPMGAQDTQYF. As DNA, the CDR3 is TGTGCCAGCAGCCCCATGGGTGCGCAAGATACGCAGTATTTT.

This clone was seen a handful of times. Here the CDR3 reads CASRRGQGTDTQYF. CDR3 coding DNA: TGCGCCAGCAGGCGGGGGCAGGGCACAGATACGCAGTATTTT. This chain connects TRBV10-2 to TRBJ2-3, with a weak D call TRBD2 (7 bases). There are 14 residues in the CDR3. The germline gives CDR1 WSHSY, CDR2 SAAADI. V dropped 6 bases and J dropped 1 base, with 11 bases sitting between them.

The rearrangement links TRBV7-2 to TRBJ2-1, with TRBD2 as a possible D gene (6 bases). This CDR3 contains 17 residues. Per germline, CDR1 SGHTA and CDR2 FQGNSA. The V and J ends lost 2 bases and 4 bases respectively, with 18 bases between them. CDR3 DNA sequence: TGTGCCAGCAGCTTAACGTCGGCTAGCGTTATTTACAATGAGCAGTTCTTC. It yields the protein CASSLTSASVIYNEQFF. Based on the CDR3 plus reference TRBV7-2 and TRBJ2-1, the full variable domain is GAGVSQSPSNKVTEKGKDVELRCDPISGHTALYWYRQSLGQGLEFLIYFQGNSAPDKSGLPSDRFSAERTGGSVSTLTIQRTQQEDSAVYLCASSLTSASVIYNEQFFGPGTRLTVL.

The chain carries TRBV15 and TRBJ2-3, with 7 nucleotides matching TRBD1. Germline CDR1 LNHNV, CDR2 YYDKDF (reference sequence). CDR3 size: 14 residues. J was trimmed by 0 bases and V by 7 bases; bases with no gene match: 4. The CDR3 is CATNRGSSTDTQYF. The CDR3 DNA follows: TGTGCCACCAACAGGGGTTCCAGCACAGATACGCAGTATTTT.

This clone was observed a single time. Other DNA variants within this sample encode the same CDR3. The chain combines TRBV7-3 with TRBJ2-5; TRBD1 matches at 9 bases. There are 15 residues in the CDR3. V lost 2 bases to trimming and J lost 2 bases; unmatched junction nucleotides: 3. Germline V gene lookup returns CDR1 SGHTA and CDR2 FQGTGA. The CDR3 nucleotides are TGTGCCAGCAGCTTATCGACAGGGGGGCAAGAGACCCAGTACTTC. As protein: CASSLSTGGQETQYF.

The V call is TRBV7-9, the J call TRBJ2-5; 16 positions match TRBD2. The length of the CDR3 is 19 residues. Trimming cost V 4 bases and J 4 bases; bases outside gene matches: 12. Germline V gives CDR1 SEHNR, CDR2 FQNEAQ (reference sequence). As DNA, the CDR3 is TGTGCCAGCAGCTCGGGACTAGCGGGAGGGCCGGTTTTAGGAGAGACCCAGTACTTC. Residues: CASSSGLAGGPVLGETQYF.

The chain carries TRBV6-1 and TRBJ1-2; unclear D gene. This CDR3 comprises 11 residues. Germline V gives CDR1 MNHNS, CDR2 SASEGT. V was shortened by 2 bases and J by 5 bases, with 3 bases between the two germline ends. CDR3 residues: CASSEIYGYTF. CDR3 sequence (DNA): TGTGCCAGCAGTGAAATATATGGCTACACCTTC.

This clone was counted a few times. J is TRBJ1-3 and V is TRBV5-6; D call uncertain. Trimming pared 2 bases from V and 3 bases from J, leaving 6 bases between. CDR3 length: 13 residues. Germline V gives CDR1 SGHDT, CDR2 YYEEEE. DNA of the CDR3: TGTGCCAGCAGCTTTTGGGGTGGAAACACCATATATTTT. This codes for CASSFWGGNTIYF.